The 27 T cell receptor beta chains below were found in one sample sequenced in a study of T cell repertoires in cytomegalovirus infection. Antigens for these TCRs are unknown. TCRdb passed the reads through MiXCR, listing each CDR3 protein once. The table has around 85,000 distinct CDR3 sequences, around 49% seen once. The starting material was CD8+ T cells from cultured PBMCs, obtained from culture after CMV antigen stimulation. These receptors originate from a human donor in good health (CMV status not recorded). Some clones in this sample may be carry-over from other donors' samples.

This clonotype was picked up a small number of times. The J gene is TRBJ1-5, the V gene TRBV12-3 or TRBV12-4; tentative D call: TRBD1 (5 bases). Trimming took 5 bases from V and 0 from J, leaving 11 bases between them. This CDR3 comprises 15 residues. The chain's CDR3 is CASSPGTVSNQPQHF. CDR3 DNA: TGTGCCAGCAGTCCGGGGACGGTTAGCAATCAGCCCCAGCATTTT.

The chain couples TRBV7-6 to TRBJ1-2; 7 bases are a match to TRBD1. The CDR3 is 14 residues long. Per germline, CDR1 SGHVS and CDR2 FNYEAQ. V shed 0 bases, J shed 4 bases, and the junction held 2 bases outside the gene matches. The CDR3 DNA sequence: TGTGCCAGCAGCTTAGCTGGGACAGTCTATGGCTACACCTTC. Its protein product is CASSLAGTVYGYTF.

This clonotype was found once. The chain links TRBV28 to TRBJ2-5, with 8 bases matching TRBD2. CDR1 and CDR2 (germline): MDHEN, SYDVKM. The CDR3 is 14 residues long. Germline trimming cut 6 bases from V and 4 bases from J; bases unmatched to any gene: 7. The CDR3 DNA follows: TGTGCCAGCAGAGAAAGCGGGAGTGGAGAGACCCAGTACTTC. Its translation is CASRESGSGETQYF.

The rearrangement joins TRBV27 to TRBJ1-5; D remains ambiguous. Trimming left V 0 bases short and J 6 bases short, with 12 bases between. CDR3 size: 15 residues. The germline V gene has CDR1 MNHEY and CDR2 SMNVEV (reference sequence). Here the CDR3 DNA reads TGTGCCAGCAGTTTATCGAGGTCACGGGGTCAGCCCCAGCATTTT. Translating gives CASSLSRSRGQPQHF.

This clonotype was counted many times. The CDR3 DNA reads as TGTGCCAGCAGCTTGAGTAGCGGCGGCACAGATACGCAGTATTTT. Protein product: CASSLSSGGTDTQYF. This sequence joins TRBV7-2 and TRBJ2-3; D might be TRBD2 (6 bases). V lost 3 bases and J lost 1, with 11 bases in between. The CDR3 has 15 residues. Germline lookup yields CDR1 SGHTA and CDR2 FQGNSA.

The CDR3 loop reads CASREQGYQETQYF. The CDR3 DNA reads TGTGCCAGCAGGGAACAGGGGTATCAAGAGACCCAGTACTTC. The chain uses TRBV6-6 and TRBJ2-5; TRBD1 matches 7 bases. This CDR3 region has 14 residues. Trimming at V came to 6 bases and at J to 2 bases, leaving 6 bases not matched to a gene. Germline V CDR1 and CDR2: MNHNY, SVGAGI (reference sequence).

J is TRBJ2-5 and V is TRBV29-1; D not certain. CDR3 length equals 13 residues. V gave up 7 bases and J gave up 0 bases, with 12 bases separating them. Germline V gene lookup returns CDR1 SQVTM and CDR2 ANQGSEA. The CDR3, as DNA: TGCAGCGGGCAGGACGGGTACCAAGAGACCCAGTACTTC. It encodes CSGQDGYQETQYF.

Only a few counts were recorded for this clonotype. The rearrangement uses TRBV11-2 and TRBJ1-1; 9 nucleotides line up with TRBD1. The junction had 6 bases not matched to a gene; V was cut back by 3 bases and J by 1 base. Germline values: CDR1 SGHAT, CDR2 FQNNGV. This CDR3 region has 16 residues. For the CDR3, the DNA is TGTGCCAGCAGCTTCTGGGACAGGGACGGGAACACTGAAGCTTTCTTT. This gives the protein CASSFWDRDGNTEAFF.

Note on this clonotype: The final CDR3 position lacks the conserved phenylalanine or tryptophan, pointing to a likely read error. This chain's CDR3 is CASSLIGGAYNEQFL. The CDR3 nucleotides read TGTGCCAGCAGCTTAATAGGGGGCGCCTACAATGAGCAGTTCCTC. The genes are TRBV7-3 and TRBJ2-1, with 7 bases aligning to TRBD1. Germline V CDR1 and CDR2: SGHTA, FQGTGA. The J segment lost 2 bases and the V segment lost 1 base, leaving 2 bases of the junction unmatched. CDR3 length: 15 amino acids.

CDR3 loop: CASSLSRGSEQYF. The CDR3 nucleotides read TGTGCCAGCAGTTTATCTAGAGGGTCCGAGCAGTACTTC. The chain carries TRBV27 and TRBJ2-7; D is perhaps TRBD2 (5 bases). Trimming pared 0 bases from V and 6 bases from J, leaving 9 bases between. This CDR3 spans 13 amino acids. Germline loops: CDR1 MNHEY, CDR2 SMNVEV (reference sequence).

This chain joins TRBV2 and TRBJ2-4, with 8 positions matching TRBD2. This CDR3 spans 14 amino acids. V trimming: 10 bases; J trimming: 8 bases; junction bases outside the gene matches: 13. Germline values: CDR1 SNHLY, CDR2 FYNNEI. In DNA, the CDR3 is TGTGCCACCAAAGAGGACGGACTAGCTGACATTCAGTACTTC. The encoded protein is CATKEDGLADIQYF.

This clonotype was seen a handful of times. The V gene is TRBV6-1, the J gene TRBJ2-1; no reliable D call. The CDR3 runs 12 residues. Germline V gene lookup returns CDR1 MNHNS and CDR2 SASEGT. The V end lost 2 bases, the J end lost 7 bases, and 6 bases lay between the germline ends. CDR3 sequence reads: CASSELGNEQFF. In DNA form, the CDR3 reads TGTGCCAGCAGTGAATTGGGGAATGAGCAGTTCTTC.

This clonotype was recorded once. The rearrangement joins TRBV6-6 to TRBJ1-1; D possibly corresponds to TRBD1 (5 bases). This CDR3 spans 14 amino acids. V dropped 7 bases and J dropped 3 bases, with 15 bases sitting between them. Germline V CDR1 and CDR2: MNHNY, SVGAGI (reference sequence). In DNA form, the CDR3 reads TGTGCCAGCACTCGCCAGGGTGGGGACACTGAAGCTTTCTTT. Translation: CASTRQGGDTEAFF.

Comments on this clonotype: A read error may account for a junction end that differs from germline. The CDR3 region is CASSLDAMGSNTEDFF. The CDR3 DNA follows: TGTGCCAGCAGCTTAGATGCTATGGGCTCGAACACTGAAGATTTCTTT. The genes are TRBV7-2 and TRBJ1-1; D is unresolved. From germline, CDR1 is SGHTA and CDR2 FQGNSA. The CDR3 runs to 16 residues.

This clonotype was counted a single time. The rearrangement uses TRBV3-1 and TRBJ1-2, with a tentative D call TRBD1 (5 bases). The CDR3 covers 15 residues. The V and J ends lost 5 bases and 6 bases respectively, with 19 bases between them. Germline V lookup: CDR1 LGHDT, CDR2 YNNKEL (reference sequence). As DNA, the CDR3 is TGTGCCAGCAGCTTCGGGGGGACCAAATGGGATGGCTACACCTTC. Encoded protein: CASSFGGTKWDGYTF.

This clonotype was seen only a few times. The V call is TRBV11-2, the J call TRBJ1-1, with 7 nucleotides matching TRBD1. Looked up from germline, CDR1 is SGHAT and CDR2 is FQNNGV. Unmatched junction bases numbered 3, after V lost 5 bases and J lost 3 bases. The CDR3 contains 13 residues. The CDR3 loop is CASSNQGDTEAFF. The CDR3 DNA follows: TGTGCCAGCAGCAATCAGGGGGACACTGAAGCTTTCTTT.

J is TRBJ2-3 and V is TRBV20-1; 7 bases line up with TRBD1. With V trimmed by 1 base and J by 0 bases, 4 bases remained unmatched. This CDR3 contains 15 residues. Per the germline V gene, CDR1 is DFQATT and CDR2 is SNEGSKA (reference sequence). DNA for the CDR3: TGCAGTGCTAGAGGGGACAGCTTAAGCACAGATACGCAGTATTTT. It is translated as CSARGDSLSTDTQYF.

The chain couples TRBV12-5 to TRBJ2-6; D not resolved. The V gene lost 2 bases and the J gene lost 0 bases, with 5 bases spanning the gap. The CDR3 length is 15 residues. CDR1 is LGHNT, CDR2 FRNRAP, per germline. The CDR3, as DNA: TGTGCTAGTGGTTTGAAGCTCTCTGGGGCCAACGTCCTGACTTTC. It encodes CASGLKLSGANVLTF.

To note about this clonotype: This may arise from a read error, as a much more abundant clone is one base away. The rearrangement links TRBV7-2 to TRBJ1-5, with D uncertain. Deletions cut 3 bases from V and 2 bases from J, with 8 bases between. This CDR3 contains 14 residues. The germline gives CDR1 SGHTA, CDR2 FQGNSA. In DNA, the CDR3 is TGTGCCAGCAGCTTTTTTGGGCGCAATCAGCCCCAGCATTTT. This codes for CASSFFGRNQPQHF.

The sample holds a few counts of this clonotype. This rearrangement joins TRBV6-5 to TRBJ1-1, with D hard to call. This CDR3 is 13 amino acids long. Germline-derived CDR1 and CDR2 are MNHEY and SVGAGI. V dropped 6 bases and J dropped 8 bases, with 16 bases sitting between them. The CDR3 region has the DNA TGTGCCAGCAGACGCGAAACCCTAGAAGAAGCTTTCTTT. Protein: CASRRETLEEAFF.

The sample holds a few counts of this clonotype. The chain has TRBV28 and TRBJ2-7; D gene ambiguous. This CDR3 is built from 12 residues. Trimming stripped 6 bases from V and 3 bases from J, with 9 bases between. Looked up from germline, CDR1 is MDHEN and CDR2 is SYDVKM. The CDR3 is CASRLTGYEQYF. CDR3 bases: TGTGCCAGCAGGTTGACGGGCTACGAGCAGTACTTC.

The J gene is TRBJ2-3, the V gene TRBV9, with 8 bases that match TRBD1. CDR1 is SGDLS and CDR2 is YYNGEE in the germline V gene. The CDR3 is made up of 15 amino acids. The V and J ends lost 3 bases and 6 bases, in that order; junction bases with no gene match: 9. CDR3 loop: CASSGTGHFLDTQYF. The CDR3 region has the DNA TGTGCCAGCAGCGGGACAGGGCATTTTTTGGATACGCAGTATTTT. Based on the CDR3 plus reference TRBV9 and TRBJ2-3, the full variable domain is DSGVTQTPKHLITATGQRVTLRCSPRSGDLSVYWYQQSLDQGLQFLIQYYNGEERAKGNILERFSAQQFPDLHSELNLSSLELGDSALYFCASSGTGHFLDTQYFGPGTRLTVL.

The chain carries TRBV7-9 and TRBJ1-1; TRBD1 might be the D (5 bases). Trimming cost V 1 base and J 1 base, with 10 bases left between them. CDR1 is SEHNR and CDR2 is FQNEAQ in the germline V gene (reference sequence). The CDR3 sequence is 15 residues long. The CDR3 reads CASSLVLGANTEAFF. CDR3 in DNA: TGTGCCAGCAGCTTAGTTCTCGGGGCGAACACTGAAGCTTTCTTT.

This clonotype was observed a few times. The chain joins TRBV7-8 to TRBJ1-5, with 9 bases that match TRBD1. The V gene end was trimmed by 7 bases and the J gene end by 5 bases; junction bases not matched to a gene: 9. This CDR3 is 15 amino acids long. In germline, CDR1 is SGHVS, CDR2 FQNEAQ. In DNA, the CDR3 is TGTGCCAGCACCACCGGGACAGGGAAATATCAGCCCCAGCATTTT. Residues: CASTTGTGKYQPQHF.

The V call is TRBV28, the J call TRBJ1-4, with D uncertain. The CDR3 covers 12 residues. In germline, CDR1 is MDHEN, CDR2 SYDVKM. The V end lost 2 bases, the J end lost 5 bases, and 3 bases lay between the germline ends. The CDR3 DNA reads TGTGCCAGCAGTTTACTAAATGAAAAACTGTTTTTT. Protein product: CASSLLNEKLFF.

There are many counts of this clonotype. CDR3 region: CASSLLISGREELPDTQYF. CDR3 DNA sequence: TGTGCCAGCAGCTTGCTAATCTCAGGGCGGGAGGAGTTGCCAGATACGCAGTATTTT. V is TRBV7-8 and J is TRBJ2-3; 8 bases are a match to TRBD2. The CDR3 is 19 residues long. After removal of 3 bases from V and 4 bases from J, the junction contained 18 bases not matched to a gene. Germline-derived CDR1 and CDR2 are SGHVS and FQNEAQ. Filled out from reference TRBV7-8 and TRBJ2-3, the complete variable domain reads GAGVSQSPRYKVAKRGQDVALRCDPISGHVSLFWYQQALGQGPEFLTYFQNEAQLDKSGLPSDRFFAERPEGSVSTLKIQRTQQEDSAVYLCASSLLISGREELPDTQYFGPGTRLTVL.

This chain links TRBV28 with TRBJ2-1; D is undetermined. The V end lost 5 bases, the J end lost 4 bases, and 6 bases lay between the germline ends. This CDR3 has 12 residues. Germline V CDR1 and CDR2: MDHEN, SYDVKM. The CDR3 DNA is TGTGCCAGCAGTCCTCGGTACAATGAGCAGTTCTTC. It yields the protein CASSPRYNEQFF.